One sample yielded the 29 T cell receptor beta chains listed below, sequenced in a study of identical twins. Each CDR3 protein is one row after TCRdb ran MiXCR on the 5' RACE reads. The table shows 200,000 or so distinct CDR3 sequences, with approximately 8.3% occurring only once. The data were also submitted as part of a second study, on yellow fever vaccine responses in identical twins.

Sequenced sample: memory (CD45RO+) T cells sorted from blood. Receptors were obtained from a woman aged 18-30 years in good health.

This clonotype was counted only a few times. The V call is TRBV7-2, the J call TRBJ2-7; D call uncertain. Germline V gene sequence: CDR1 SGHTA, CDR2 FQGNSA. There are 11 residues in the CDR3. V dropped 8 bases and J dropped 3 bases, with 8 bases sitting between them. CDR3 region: CASGSYYEQYF. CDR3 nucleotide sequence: TGTGCCAGCGGGTCCTACTACGAGCAGTACTTC.

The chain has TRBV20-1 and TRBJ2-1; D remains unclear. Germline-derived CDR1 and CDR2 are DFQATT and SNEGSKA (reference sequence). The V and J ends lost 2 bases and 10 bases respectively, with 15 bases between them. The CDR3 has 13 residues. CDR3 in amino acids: CSARPRLEGEQFF. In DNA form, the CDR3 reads TGCAGTGCTAGACCGCGCCTGGAAGGCGAGCAGTTCTTC.

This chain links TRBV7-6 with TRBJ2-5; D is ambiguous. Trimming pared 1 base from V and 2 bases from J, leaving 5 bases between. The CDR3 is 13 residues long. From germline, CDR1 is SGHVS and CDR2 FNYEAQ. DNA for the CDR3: TGTGCCAGCAGCTTAGTTGTTCAAGAGACCCAGTACTTC. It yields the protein CASSLVVQETQYF. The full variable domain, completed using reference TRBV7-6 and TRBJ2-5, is GAGVSQSPRYKVTKRGQDVALRCDPISGHVSLYWYRQALGQGPEFLTYFNYEAQQDKSGLPNDRFSAERPEGSISTLTIQRTEQRDSAMYRCASSLVVQETQYFGPGTRLLVL.

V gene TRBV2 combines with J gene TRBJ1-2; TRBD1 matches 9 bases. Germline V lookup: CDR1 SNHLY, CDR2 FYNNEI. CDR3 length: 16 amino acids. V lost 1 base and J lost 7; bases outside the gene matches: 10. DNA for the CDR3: TGTGCCAGCAGTGAAGATTCGCCACAGGGGGCGCGTGGCTACACCTTC. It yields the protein CASSEDSPQGARGYTF.

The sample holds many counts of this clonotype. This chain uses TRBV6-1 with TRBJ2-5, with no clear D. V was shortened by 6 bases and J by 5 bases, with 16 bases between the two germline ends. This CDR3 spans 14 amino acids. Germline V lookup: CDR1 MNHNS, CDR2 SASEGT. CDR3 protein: CASSQPFAAETQYF. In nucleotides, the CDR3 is TGTGCCAGCAGCCAGCCTTTTGCCGCGGAGACCCAGTACTTC.

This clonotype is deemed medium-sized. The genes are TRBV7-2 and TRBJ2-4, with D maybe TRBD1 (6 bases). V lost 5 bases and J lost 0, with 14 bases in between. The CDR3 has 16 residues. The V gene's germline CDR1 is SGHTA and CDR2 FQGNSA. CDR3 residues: CASSLRQGLAKNIQYF. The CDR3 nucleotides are TGTGCCAGCAGCCTTCGGCAGGGGCTAGCCAAAAACATTCAGTACTTC.

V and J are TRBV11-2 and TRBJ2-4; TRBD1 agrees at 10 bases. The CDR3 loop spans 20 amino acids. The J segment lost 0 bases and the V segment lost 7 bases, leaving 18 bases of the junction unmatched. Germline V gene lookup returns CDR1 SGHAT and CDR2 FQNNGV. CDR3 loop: CASKKREGTGASLAKNIQYF. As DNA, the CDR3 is TGTGCCAGCAAAAAACGGGAGGGGACAGGGGCATCCCTAGCCAAAAACATTCAGTACTTC.

The DNA for the CDR3 is TGTGCCAGCAGCGTTTTAGCAACCACCGGGGAGCTGTTTTTT. Protein product: CASSVLATTGELFF. This rearrangement joins TRBV9 to TRBJ2-2; D call uncertain. The V and J ends lost 2 bases and 4 bases respectively, with 9 bases between them. Germline V gene lookup returns CDR1 SGDLS and CDR2 YYNGEE. The CDR3 loop spans 14 amino acids.

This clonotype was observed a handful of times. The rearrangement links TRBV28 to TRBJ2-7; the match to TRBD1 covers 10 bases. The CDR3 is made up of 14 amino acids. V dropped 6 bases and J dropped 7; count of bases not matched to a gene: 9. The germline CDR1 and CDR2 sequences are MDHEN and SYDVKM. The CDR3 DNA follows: TGTGCCAGCAGAGCGGGACAGGGGTCGAGAGAGCAGTACTTC. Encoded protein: CASRAGQGSREQYF.

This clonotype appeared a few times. The CDR3: CSAERGGAHPDTQYF. CDR3 DNA: TGCAGTGCGGAACGAGGGGGGGCGCACCCAGATACGCAGTATTTT. The chain has TRBV20-1 and TRBJ2-3, with a weak D call TRBD2 (7 bases). This CDR3 spans 15 amino acids. In germline, CDR1 is DFQATT, CDR2 SNEGSKA (reference sequence). V gave up 6 bases and J gave up 4 bases, with 20 bases separating them.

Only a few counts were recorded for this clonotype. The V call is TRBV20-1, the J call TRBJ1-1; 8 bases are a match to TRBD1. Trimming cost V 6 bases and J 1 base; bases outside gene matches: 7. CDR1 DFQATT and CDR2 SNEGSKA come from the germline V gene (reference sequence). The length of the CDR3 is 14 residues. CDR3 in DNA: TGCAGTGCCCAGACAGGGGCCTCGAACACTGAAGCTTTCTTT. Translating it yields CSAQTGASNTEAFF.

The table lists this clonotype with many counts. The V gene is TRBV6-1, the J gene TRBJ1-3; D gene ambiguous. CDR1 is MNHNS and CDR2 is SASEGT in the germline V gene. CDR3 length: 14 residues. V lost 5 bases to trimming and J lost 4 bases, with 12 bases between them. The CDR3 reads CASSTGPWGNTIYF. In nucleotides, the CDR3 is TGTGCCAGCAGTACCGGACCGTGGGGAAACACCATATATTTT.

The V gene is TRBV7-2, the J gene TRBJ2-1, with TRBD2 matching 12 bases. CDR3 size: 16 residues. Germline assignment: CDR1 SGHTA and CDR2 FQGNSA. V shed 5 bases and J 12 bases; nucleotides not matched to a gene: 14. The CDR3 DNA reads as TGTGCCAGCAGCCCGGATTCTAGCGGGGGGGCCGGAGTGCAGTTCTTC. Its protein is CASSPDSSGGAGVQFF. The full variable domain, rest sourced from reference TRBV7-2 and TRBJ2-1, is GAGVSQSPSNKVTEKGKDVELRCDPISGHTALYWYRQSLGQGLEFLIYFQGNSAPDKSGLPSDRFSAERTGGSVSTLTIQRTQQEDSAVYLCASSPDSSGGAGVQFFGPGTRLTVL.

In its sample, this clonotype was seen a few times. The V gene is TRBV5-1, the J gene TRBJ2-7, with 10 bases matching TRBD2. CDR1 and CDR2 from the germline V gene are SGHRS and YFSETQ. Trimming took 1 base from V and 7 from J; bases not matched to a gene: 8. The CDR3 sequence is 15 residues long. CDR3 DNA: TGCGCCAGCAGCTTGTGGCTAGCGGGAGCGGGGGAGCAGTACTTC. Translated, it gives CASSLWLAGAGEQYF.

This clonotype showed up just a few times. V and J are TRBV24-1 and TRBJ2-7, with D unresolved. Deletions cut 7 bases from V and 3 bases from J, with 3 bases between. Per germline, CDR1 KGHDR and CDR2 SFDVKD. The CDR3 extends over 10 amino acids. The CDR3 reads CATRIYEQYF. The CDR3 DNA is TGTGCCACCAGGATCTACGAGCAGTACTTC.

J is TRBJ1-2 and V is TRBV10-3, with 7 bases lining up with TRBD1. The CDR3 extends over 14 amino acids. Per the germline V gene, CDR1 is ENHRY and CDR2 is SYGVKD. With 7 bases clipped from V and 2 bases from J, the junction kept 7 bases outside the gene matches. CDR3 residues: CAITGGGGNYGYTF. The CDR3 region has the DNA TGTGCCATCACAGGGGGAGGGGGCAACTATGGCTACACCTTC.

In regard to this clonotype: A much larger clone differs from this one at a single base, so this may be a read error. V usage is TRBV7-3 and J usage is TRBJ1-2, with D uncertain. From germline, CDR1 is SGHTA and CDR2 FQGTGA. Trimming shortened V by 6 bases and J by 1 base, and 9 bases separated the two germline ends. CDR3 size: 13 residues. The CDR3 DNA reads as TGTGCCAGCAGTTCAGCGGTTAACTATGGCTACACCTTC. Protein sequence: CASSSAVNYGYTF. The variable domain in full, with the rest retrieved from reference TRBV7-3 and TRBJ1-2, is GAGVSQTPSNKVTEKGKYVELRCDPISGHTALYWYRQSLGQGPEFLIYFQGTGAADDSGLPNDRFFAVRPEGSVSTLKIQRTERGDSAVYLCASSSAVNYGYTFGSGTRLTVV.

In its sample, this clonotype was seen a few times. CDR3 sequence: CACRPEGPYNEQFF. In DNA, the CDR3 is TGTGCCTGCAGACCGGAGGGCCCATACAATGAGCAGTTCTTC. The V call is TRBV30, the J call TRBJ2-1, with D possibly matching TRBD2 (6 bases). The CDR3 totals 14 residues. The V gene's germline CDR1 is GTSNPN and CDR2 SVGIG (reference sequence). The V end was cut by 6 bases, the J end by 4 bases, with 16 bases between.

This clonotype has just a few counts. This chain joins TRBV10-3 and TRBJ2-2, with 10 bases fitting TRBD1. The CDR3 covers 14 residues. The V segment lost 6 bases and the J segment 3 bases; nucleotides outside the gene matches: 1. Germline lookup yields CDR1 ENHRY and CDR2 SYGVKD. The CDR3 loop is CAIRGQGDTGELFF. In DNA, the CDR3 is TGTGCCATCAGAGGACAGGGGGACACCGGGGAGCTGTTTTTT.

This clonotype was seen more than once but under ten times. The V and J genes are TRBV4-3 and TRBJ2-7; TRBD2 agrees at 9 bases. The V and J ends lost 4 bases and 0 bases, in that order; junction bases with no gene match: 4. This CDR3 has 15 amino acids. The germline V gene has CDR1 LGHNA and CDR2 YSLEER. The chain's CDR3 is CASSRQTSGSYEQYF. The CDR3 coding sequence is TGCGCCAGCAGCCGCCAGACTAGCGGCTCCTACGAGCAGTACTTC.

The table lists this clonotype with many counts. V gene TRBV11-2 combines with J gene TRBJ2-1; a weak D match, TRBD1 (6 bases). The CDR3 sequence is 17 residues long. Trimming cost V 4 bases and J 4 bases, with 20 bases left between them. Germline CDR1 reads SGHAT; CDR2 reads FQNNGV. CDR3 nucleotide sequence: TGTGCCAGCAGCTCCAGGCTTGGGGGCCGTACGTACAATGAGCAGTTCTTC. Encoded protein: CASSSRLGGRTYNEQFF.

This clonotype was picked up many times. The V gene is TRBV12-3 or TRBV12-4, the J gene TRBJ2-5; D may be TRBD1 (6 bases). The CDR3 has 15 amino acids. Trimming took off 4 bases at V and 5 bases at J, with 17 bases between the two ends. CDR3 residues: CASSSGELSGETQYF. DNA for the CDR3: TGTGCCAGCAGTTCAGGGGAATTGAGCGGCGAGACCCAGTACTTC.

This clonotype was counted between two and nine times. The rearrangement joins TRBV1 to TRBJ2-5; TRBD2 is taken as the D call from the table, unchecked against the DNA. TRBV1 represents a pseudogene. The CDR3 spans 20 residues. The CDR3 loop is CTSSQELVPSGSLLEETQYF. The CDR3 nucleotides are TGCACCAGCAGCCAAGAGTTGGTACCTAGCGGGAGTTTACTGGAAGAGACCCAGTACTTC.

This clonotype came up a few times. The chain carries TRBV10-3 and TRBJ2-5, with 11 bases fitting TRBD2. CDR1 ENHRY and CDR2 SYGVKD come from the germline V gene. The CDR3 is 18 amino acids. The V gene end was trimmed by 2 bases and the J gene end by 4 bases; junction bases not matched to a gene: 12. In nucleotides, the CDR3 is TGTGCCATCAGTGAGCCCCCGGGACTAGCGGACTTGGGAGAGACCCAGTACTTC. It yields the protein CAISEPPGLADLGETQYF.

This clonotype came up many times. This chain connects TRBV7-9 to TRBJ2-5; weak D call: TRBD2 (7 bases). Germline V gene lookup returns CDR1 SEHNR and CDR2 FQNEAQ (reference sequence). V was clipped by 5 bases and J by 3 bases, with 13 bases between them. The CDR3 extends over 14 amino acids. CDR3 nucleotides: TGTGCCAGCAGCATTAAAGGGGGGGAAGAGACCCAGTACTTC. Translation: CASSIKGGEETQYF.

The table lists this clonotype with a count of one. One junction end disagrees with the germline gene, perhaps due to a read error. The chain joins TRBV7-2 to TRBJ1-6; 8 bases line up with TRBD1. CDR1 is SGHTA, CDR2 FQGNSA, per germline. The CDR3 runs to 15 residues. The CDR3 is CASSLVTGGLAPHHF. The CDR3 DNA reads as TGTGCCAGCAGCTTAGTAACAGGGGGTTTGGCACCCCACCACTTT.

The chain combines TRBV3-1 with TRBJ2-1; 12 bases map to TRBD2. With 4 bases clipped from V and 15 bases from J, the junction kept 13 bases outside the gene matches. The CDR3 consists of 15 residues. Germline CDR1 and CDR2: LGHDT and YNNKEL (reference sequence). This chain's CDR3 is CASSLLSSGGAKSFF. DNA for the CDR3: TGTGCCAGCAGCCTACTTTCTAGCGGGGGGGCCAAGTCGTTCTTC.

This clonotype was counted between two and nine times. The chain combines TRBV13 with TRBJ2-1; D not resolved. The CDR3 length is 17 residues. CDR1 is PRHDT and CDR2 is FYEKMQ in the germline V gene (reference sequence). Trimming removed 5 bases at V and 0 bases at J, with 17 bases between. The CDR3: CASSETGLVGSYNEQFF. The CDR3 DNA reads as TGTGCCAGCAGCGAAACTGGGTTAGTGGGCTCCTACAATGAGCAGTTCTTC.

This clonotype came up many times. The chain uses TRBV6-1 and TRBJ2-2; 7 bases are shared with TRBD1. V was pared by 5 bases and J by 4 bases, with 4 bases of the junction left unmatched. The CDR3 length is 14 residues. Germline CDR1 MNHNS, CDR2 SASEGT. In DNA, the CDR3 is TGTGCCAGCAGTAAGGGACAGTCCACCGGGGAGCTGTTTTTT. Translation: CASSKGQSTGELFF.